Listed here are 15 T cell receptor beta chains from one sample, sequenced in a study of tumor and adjacent non-tumor tissue in lung cancer listed by TCRdb under 2018. Bulk unsorted tissue served as the source for RNA extraction, and RNA quality was assessed using a NanoDrop ND-1000 and an Agilent 2100. Distant non-tumor tissue taken more than 3 cm from the tumor edge was used as the normal lung sample. Library creation used multiplex PCR. TCRdb records Illumina HiSeq 2500 as the sequencer. TCRbeta libraries were constructed through three rounds of nested PCR with primers (Table S4) according to protocols modified from ARM-PCR. Using fastp trimming at Q25 and MiXCR clonotype assembly, TCRdb reanalyzed the public sequencing data and kept in-frame beta chains. A single entry per CDR3 protein holds the most common genes and DNA from its merged rows. Counted in this sample were 98,000 or so distinct CDR3 sequences; 80% of them appeared once. In total, the top ten clones hold more than 30% of the sample.

Sequencing was done on a sample of distant non-tumor lung tissue. Receptor source: a man between 60 and 75 years old with small cell lung cancer.

As regards this clonotype: One end of the junction is discordant with germline, which a read error may explain. CDR3 protein: CASSLGAGFTDTHYF. CDR3 bases: TGTGCCAGCAGCTTGGGGGCAGGATTTACAGATACGCACTATTTT. The V gene is TRBV5-6, the J gene TRBJ2-3; D unclear. The CDR3 has 15 residues. Per germline, CDR1 SGHDT and CDR2 YYEEEE.

As regards this clonotype: At one end, the junction sequence differs from germline, possibly due to a read error. The genes are TRBV11-2 and TRBJ2-1; tentative D call: TRBD1 (6 bases). This CDR3 is 14 amino acids long. In germline, CDR1 is SGHAT, CDR2 FQNNGV. Here the CDR3 reads CPSSLEQGNNEQFF. The CDR3, as DNA: TGTCCCAGTAGCTTAGAACAGGGCAACAATGAGCAGTTCTTC.

CDR3 region: CASSRTSGVGNEQFF. The CDR3 DNA reads as TGTGCCAGCAGTAGGACTAGCGGGGTCGGGAATGAGCAGTTCTTC. This chain links TRBV2 with TRBJ2-1, with 12 bases aligning to TRBD2. The CDR3 sequence is 15 residues long. The V and J ends lost 5 bases and 7 bases, in that order; junction bases with no gene match: 6. Germline CDR1 reads SNHLY; CDR2 reads FYNNEI.

As for this clonotype: One end of the junction fails to match germline, which may point to a read error. The chain employs TRBV4-1 and TRBJ2-2, with TRBD1 as a possible D gene (7 bases). The germline V gene has CDR1 MGHRA and CDR2 YSYEKL. The CDR3 loop spans 15 amino acids. CDR3 DNA sequence: TGCGCTAGCACCAGCAGGGGGGCCTATACCAGGGAGCTGTTTTTT. Translated, it gives CASTSRGAYTRELFF.

As regards this clonotype: A read error may account for a junction end that differs from germline. The chain recombines TRBV12-3 or TRBV12-4 with TRBJ1-5, with 8 bases fitting TRBD1. The CDR3 is 15 amino acids. The DNA of the CDR3 is TGTGCCAGCAGTTTAAAGGCAGGGGGCGGCACACCCCAACATTTT. This gives the protein CASSLKAGGGTPQHF.

Concerning this clonotype itself: At one of its ends the junction is not consistent with the germline gene, which may arise from a read error. This chain links TRBV20-1 with TRBJ1-1; 7 nucleotides match TRBD1. The CDR3 has 18 residues. Germline V gene data show CDR1 as DFQATT and CDR2 as SNEGSKA (reference sequence). The CDR3 here is CSTRELYRGGGGNTEAFF. DNA of the CDR3: TGCAGTACTAGAGAACTCTACAGGGGCGGAGGAGGGAATACTGAAGCTTTCTTT.

The sample holds a few counts of this clonotype. At one of its ends the junction is not consistent with the germline gene, which may arise from a read error. The V and J genes are TRBV5-1 and TRBJ2-1; D is unresolved. The germline V gene has CDR1 SGHRS and CDR2 YFSETQ. The CDR3 loop spans 15 amino acids. The CDR3 region is CASSFNSMQFNEQFF. The CDR3 nucleotides are TGCGCCAGTAGCTTCAACTCGATGCAGTTCAATGAGCAGTTTTTC.

As concerns this clonotype: The CDR3 end shows no conserved phenylalanine or tryptophan, and so a read error is likely. This chain joins TRBV6-5 and TRBJ1-4, with D unclear. The CDR3 loop spans 16 amino acids. Germline values: CDR1 MNHEY, CDR2 SVGAGI. This CDR3 is CASTTKNSATNEKLFI. The CDR3 DNA reads TGTGCCAGCACCACCAAGAACTCAGCAACTAATGAAAAGCTGTTTATT.

Points on this clonotype: Sequence at one end of the junction differs from germline and may be a read error. The rearrangement uses TRBV11-3 and TRBJ2-5; perhaps D is TRBD1 or TRBD2 (5 bases each). Germline CDR1 and CDR2: SGHNT and YENEEA. This CDR3 is 17 amino acids long. For the CDR3, the DNA is TGTGTCAGCAGCCCCCGAGGCTCCAGAGGGACGCAAGAGACCCAGTACTTC. Protein: CVSSPRGSRGTQETQYF.

A note on this clonotype: At one end the junction does not follow the germline gene, possibly because of a read error. The CDR3 region has the DNA TGTACCAGCAGTGAAGCGGGTGTGATAGAGACCCAGTACTTC. It codes for CTSSEAGVIETQYF. The chain recombines TRBV6-1 with TRBJ2-5, with a possible D match to TRBD2 (6 bases). The V gene's germline CDR1 is MNHNS and CDR2 SASEGT. The CDR3 runs 14 residues.

This clonotype was detected ten times or more. J is TRBJ2-2 and V is TRBV4-2; D is perhaps TRBD2 (6 bases). Germline CDR1 reads LGHNA; CDR2 reads YNFKEQ. The V gene lost 0 bases and the J gene lost 4 bases, with 18 bases spanning the gap. The CDR3 length is 18 residues. The CDR3 here is CASSQERGIWGGTGELFF. The CDR3 nucleotides read TGTGCCAGCAGCCAAGAACGCGGGATTTGGGGAGGCACCGGGGAGCTGTTTTTT.

This clonotype was seen a handful of times. A read error is possible here, since a much larger clone lies one base away. V gene TRBV6-1 combines with J gene TRBJ2-1, with TRBD2 as a possible D gene (5 bases). Germline V gene data show CDR1 as MNHNS and CDR2 as SASEGT. The CDR3 consists of 13 residues. In nucleotides, the CDR3 is TGTGTCAGCACCGTGGAGGAAATCAATGAGCAGTTCTTC. This encodes CVSTVEEINEQFF.

Turning to this clonotype: One end of the junction fails to match germline, which may point to a read error. This CDR3 reads CASSDTYTGELFF. The CDR3 DNA is TGTGCCAGCAGTGATACATACACCGGGGAGCTCTTTTTT. The chain joins TRBV6-6 to TRBJ2-2; a possible D gene is TRBD2 (5 bases). The CDR3 runs 13 residues. Germline CDR1 reads MNHNY; CDR2 reads SVGAGI (reference sequence).

As for this clonotype: Given a much more abundant clone one base away, this may be a read error. J is TRBJ2-2 and V is TRBV28, with a weak D call TRBD1 (6 bases). The CDR3 runs 16 residues. V gave up 3 bases and J gave up 0 bases, with 11 bases separating them. The germline CDR1 and CDR2 sequences are MDHEN and SYDVKM. CDR3 amino acids: CASSFRGVPNTGELFF. DNA for the CDR3: TGTGCCAGCAGTTTCAGGGGAGTCCCGAACACCGGGGAGCTGTTTTTT.

This clonotype has just one count. At one end the junction does not follow the germline gene, possibly because of a read error. The J gene is TRBJ1-2, the V gene TRBV7-8, with D perhaps TRBD1 (6 bases). CDR1 and CDR2 (germline): SGHVS, FQNEAQ. The CDR3 is 16 residues long. CDR3 region: CASSSEKGEFPYGYSF. The DNA of the CDR3 is TGTGCCAGCAGCTCCGAAAAGGGGGAGTTCCCCTATGGCTACAGCTTC.